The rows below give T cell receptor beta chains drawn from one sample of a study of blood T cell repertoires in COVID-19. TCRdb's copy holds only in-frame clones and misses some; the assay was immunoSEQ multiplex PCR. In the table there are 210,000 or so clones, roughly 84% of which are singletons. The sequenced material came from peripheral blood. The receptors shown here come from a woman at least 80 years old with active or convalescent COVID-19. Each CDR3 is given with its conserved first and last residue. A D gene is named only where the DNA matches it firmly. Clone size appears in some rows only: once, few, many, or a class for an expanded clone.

CDR3nt: TGTGCTGCTACTGGTCGGGGGTTGAAGCTTACAGATACGCAGTATTTT
CDR3aa: CAATGRGLKLTDTQYF
v_gene: TRBV9
d_gene: NA
j_gene: TRBJ2-3
abundance: NA

CDR3nt: TGTGCCAGCAGCGGTAGACAGGGGGTTCAAGAGACCCAGTACTTC
CDR3aa: CASSGRQGVQETQYF
v_gene: TRBV7-2
d_gene: TRBD1
j_gene: TRBJ2-5
abundance: once

CDR3nt: TGTGCCAGAAGCTTAGGAGTACTAGCGGAGCTAACAGATACGCAGTATTTT
CDR3aa: CARSLGVLAELTDTQYF
v_gene: TRBV7-5
d_gene: NA
j_gene: TRBJ2-3
abundance: NA

CDR3nt: TGTGCCATCAGGAATCGCAACGAGTACACTGAAGCTTTCTTT
CDR3aa: CAIRNRNEYTEAFF
v_gene: TRBV10-3
d_gene: NA
j_gene: TRBJ1-1
abundance: NA

CDR3nt: TGCAGCGTTGCAGGGTCTAGGACTGAAGCTTTCTTT
CDR3aa: CSVAGSRTEAFF
v_gene: TRBV29-1
d_gene: NA
j_gene: TRBJ1-1
abundance: NA

CDR3nt: TGTGCCAGCAGTACGGGACTAGCGGGAGGAGAGACCCAGTACTTC
CDR3aa: CASSTGLAGGETQYF
v_gene: TRBV6-2/TRBV6-3
d_gene: TRBD2
j_gene: TRBJ2-5
abundance: NA

CDR3nt: TGTGCCAGCAGCTTGCTTGGGACAGGGAATCAGCCCCAGCATTTT
CDR3aa: CASSLLGTGNQPQHF
v_gene: TRBV5-6
d_gene: TRBD1
j_gene: TRBJ1-5
abundance: NA

CDR3nt: TGTGCCAGCAGGGTAACAGGGCTGGCTGAGCAGTTCTTC
CDR3aa: CASRVTGLAEQFF
v_gene: TRBV2
d_gene: NA
j_gene: TRBJ2-1
abundance: few

CDR3nt: TGTGCCAGCAGCTTACGACGGGAGAGACCCACAGATACGCAGTATTTT
CDR3aa: CASSLRRERPTDTQYF
v_gene: TRBV7-9
d_gene: NA
j_gene: TRBJ2-3
abundance: NA

CDR3nt: TGCGCCAGCAGCTTCGGAGACGGCAAAAACATTCAGTACTTC
CDR3aa: CASSFGDGKNIQYF
v_gene: TRBV5-1
d_gene: NA
j_gene: TRBJ2-4
abundance: few

CDR3nt: TGTGCCAGCATCGATCGACGAGGTGGAAATGAGCAGTTCTTC
CDR3aa: CASIDRRGGNEQFF
v_gene: TRBV5-4
d_gene: NA
j_gene: TRBJ2-1
abundance: NA

CDR3nt: TGTGCCACCAGTGATCCCGGACAAAAATGGTACTTC
CDR3aa: CATSDPGQKWYF
v_gene: TRBV24-1
d_gene: NA
j_gene: TRBJ2-7
abundance: NA

CDR3nt: TGTGCCAGCAGCCCCGGGAAGGGCAGTACTAACTATGGCTACACCTTC
CDR3aa: CASSPGKGSTNYGYTF
v_gene: TRBV5-5
d_gene: NA
j_gene: TRBJ1-2
abundance: NA

CDR3nt: TGCGCCAGGGGGCCTCTTGCAACTAATGAAAAACTGTTTTTT
CDR3aa: CARGPLATNEKLFF
v_gene: TRBV23-1
d_gene: NA
j_gene: TRBJ1-4
abundance: NA

CDR3nt: TGTGCCAGCAGCTTAGACCTCGGTACGAATACCGGGGAGCTGTTTTTT
CDR3aa: CASSLDLGTNTGELFF
v_gene: TRBV11-3
d_gene: NA
j_gene: TRBJ2-2
abundance: NA

CDR3nt: TGTGCCAGCTCACTCGGACAGGGACGGCTCTATGGCTACACCTTC
CDR3aa: CASSLGQGRLYGYTF
v_gene: TRBV18
d_gene: TRBD1
j_gene: TRBJ1-2
abundance: NA

CDR3nt: TGCAGTGCTAGTAGACAGGGGATTGGCTATGGCTACACCTTC
CDR3aa: CSASRQGIGYGYTF
v_gene: TRBV20-1
d_gene: TRBD1
j_gene: TRBJ1-2
abundance: NA

CDR3nt: TGTGCCAGCAGCTCCACAGGGTACTATGGCTACACCTTC
CDR3aa: CASSSTGYYGYTF
v_gene: TRBV7-2
d_gene: NA
j_gene: TRBJ1-2
abundance: NA

CDR3nt: TGTGCCAGTAGTAACGCGGACAGGGGAACCTATGGCTACACCTTC
CDR3aa: CASSNADRGTYGYTF
v_gene: TRBV19
d_gene: TRBD1
j_gene: TRBJ1-2
abundance: few

CDR3nt: TGTGCCAGCAGCCTCAGCGGGGGACGATCCACAGATACGCAGTATTTT
CDR3aa: CASSLSGGRSTDTQYF
v_gene: TRBV7-9
d_gene: TRBD2
j_gene: TRBJ2-3
abundance: NA

CDR3nt: TGCGCCAGCAGCCCTGGACTAGCGGGAGGGAATCACATTCAGTACTTC
CDR3aa: CASSPGLAGGNHIQYF
v_gene: TRBV4-1
d_gene: TRBD2
j_gene: TRBJ2-4
abundance: NA

CDR3nt: TGTGCCAGCAGCGTAGCCGGGAAAGAGACCCAGTACTTC
CDR3aa: CASSVAGKETQYF
v_gene: TRBV9
d_gene: NA
j_gene: TRBJ2-5
abundance: NA

CDR3nt: TGTGCCAGCAGTCCCCAGGGCGGCGGGGGACCCTACGAGCAGTACTTC
CDR3aa: CASSPQGGGGPYEQYF
v_gene: TRBV6-2/TRBV6-3
d_gene: TRBD2
j_gene: TRBJ2-7
abundance: few

CDR3nt: TGTGCCAGTACCCTCAGTGGGGGGGCGACTGGAAACACCATATATTTT
CDR3aa: CASTLSGGATGNTIYF
v_gene: TRBV19
d_gene: NA
j_gene: TRBJ1-3
abundance: NA

CDR3nt: TGTGCCAGCAGCCTACAGGGAGTTGATGGCTACACCTTC
CDR3aa: CASSLQGVDGYTF
v_gene: TRBV7-7
d_gene: NA
j_gene: TRBJ1-2
abundance: NA

CDR3nt: TGTGCCAGTAGTATTTCGGTTAACTATGGCTACACCTTC
CDR3aa: CASSISVNYGYTF
v_gene: TRBV19
d_gene: NA
j_gene: TRBJ1-2
abundance: NA

CDR3nt: TGTGCCAGCACTTGGGGGGGACGATCTACGCAGTATTTT
CDR3aa: CASTWGGRSTQYF
v_gene: TRBV2
d_gene: TRBD2
j_gene: TRBJ2-3
abundance: NA

CDR3nt: TGTGCCAGCAGTTCGGGACTAGCGGGAGCGGGCTACAATGAGCAGTTCTTC
CDR3aa: CASSSGLAGAGYNEQFF
v_gene: TRBV6-2/TRBV6-3
d_gene: TRBD2
j_gene: TRBJ2-1
abundance: NA

CDR3nt: TGTGCCAGCAGCTCCACCTACACAGATACGCAGTATTTT
CDR3aa: CASSSTYTDTQYF
v_gene: TRBV7-3
d_gene: NA
j_gene: TRBJ2-3
abundance: NA

CDR3nt: TGTGCCAGCAGCCAACTACAGGGACAGGGGACCGGGGAGCTGTTTTTT
CDR3aa: CASSQLQGQGTGELFF
v_gene: TRBV14
d_gene: TRBD1
j_gene: TRBJ2-2
abundance: NA

CDR3nt: TGTGCCAGCAGCCTGACCAGCGGTTACAATGAGCAGTTCTTC
CDR3aa: CASSLTSGYNEQFF
v_gene: TRBV5-4
d_gene: NA
j_gene: TRBJ2-1
abundance: NA

CDR3nt: TGTGCCAGCAGCCAAGGGAGTCTCGGGCAGTACTTC
CDR3aa: CASSQGSLGQYF
v_gene: TRBV7-8
d_gene: NA
j_gene: TRBJ2-7
abundance: NA

CDR3nt: TGTGCCAGCAGCCTCCCGACAGGGGCTAACTACAATGAGCAGTTCTTC
CDR3aa: CASSLPTGANYNEQFF
v_gene: TRBV3-1/TRBV3-2
d_gene: TRBD1
j_gene: TRBJ2-1
abundance: NA

CDR3nt: TGTGCCAGCAGGAAAGACAGGAGGCGGAACTATGGCTACACCTTC
CDR3aa: CASRKDRRRNYGYTF
v_gene: TRBV5-8
d_gene: NA
j_gene: TRBJ1-2
abundance: NA

CDR3nt: TGTGCCAGCAGCCAAGACTATGGCTCCTACAATGAGCAGTTCTTC
CDR3aa: CASSQDYGSYNEQFF
v_gene: TRBV4-2
d_gene: NA
j_gene: TRBJ2-1
abundance: NA

CDR3nt: TGTGCCAGTAGCCGAGACAGGGATAATGAAAAACTGTTTTTT
CDR3aa: CASSRDRDNEKLFF
v_gene: TRBV19
d_gene: TRBD1
j_gene: TRBJ1-4
abundance: NA

CDR3nt: TGTGCCAGCAGCCCCCCCCCTACAGGGGTCACTGAAGCTTTCTTT
CDR3aa: CASSPPPTGVTEAFF
v_gene: TRBV21-1
d_gene: NA
j_gene: TRBJ1-1
abundance: NA

CDR3nt: TGTGCCAGCAGCTTGGTGGCCAGGGTGAATGAGCAGTTCTTC
CDR3aa: CASSLVARVNEQFF
v_gene: TRBV5-4
d_gene: NA
j_gene: TRBJ2-1
abundance: NA